The 5 T cell receptor beta chains listed next were all sequenced from one sample in a study of cytomegalovirus exposure and HLA in healthy donors. PCR involved 60 Vbeta and 13 Jbeta primers. Sequencing used immunoSEQ multiplex PCR; TCRdb keeps in-frame clones, though not all of them. The data show 55,000 to 80,000 clones, about four fifths seen once. The sample consisted of PBMCs. The receptor set was obtained from a man aged 18 to 30 in good health and CMV-seronegative.

V usage is TRBV28 and J usage is TRBJ1-5; maybe TRBD1 (6 bases). This CDR3 is 15 amino acids long. The V and J ends lost 5 bases and 4 bases respectively, with 15 bases between them. Germline V gene data show CDR1 as MDHEN and CDR2 as SYDVKM. The CDR3, as DNA: TGTGCCAGCAGTCTCGGGACAAACGGTAATCAGCCCCAGCATTTT. Translation: CASSLGTNGNQPQHF.

As for this clone: A read error may account for a junction end that differs from germline. V is TRBV29-1 and J is TRBJ1-3, with TRBD1 as a possible D gene (6 bases). This CDR3 region has 15 residues. Germline V gives CDR1 SQVTM, CDR2 ANQGSEA. The CDR3 nucleotides read TGCAGCGTTGATGACAGGTTTAACTCTGGAAACGCCATATATTTT. As protein: CSVDDRFNSGNAIYF.

The sample holds one count of this clone. The chain links TRBV2 to TRBJ1-2; D possibly corresponds to TRBD1 (6 bases). Germline CDR1 reads SNHLY; CDR2 reads FYNNEI. Trimming shortened V by 8 bases and J by 5 bases, and 12 bases separated the two germline ends. The CDR3 extends over 12 amino acids. The CDR3 sequence is CASRNDRYGYTF. CDR3 nucleotide sequence: TGTGCCAGCCGAAACGACAGGTATGGCTACACCTTC.

Here the CDR3 reads CSVKGQGAQGYTF. For the CDR3, the DNA is TGCAGCGTGAAGGGACAGGGGGCTCAGGGCTACACCTTC. The chain joins TRBV29-1 to TRBJ1-2; 12 bases match TRBD1. Germline V lookup: CDR1 SQVTM, CDR2 ANQGSEA. This CDR3 is 13 amino acids long. J was trimmed by 8 bases and V by 6 bases; bases with no gene match: 7.

This sequence joins TRBV19 and TRBJ2-1; 9 bases fit TRBD2. The CDR3 loop spans 16 amino acids. V trimming: 6 bases; J trimming: 4 bases; junction bases outside the gene matches: 10. Germline CDR1 is LNHDA and CDR2 is SQIVND (reference sequence). CDR3 amino acids: CASRNSSGNTYNEQFF. As DNA, the CDR3 is TGTGCCAGTAGGAACTCTAGCGGGAATACTTACAATGAGCAGTTCTTC. Using reference TRBV19 and TRBJ2-1 for the parts outside the CDR3, the full variable domain is DGGITQSPKYLFRKEGQNVTLSCEQNLNHDAMYWYRQDPGQGLRLIYYSQIVNDFQKGDIAEGYSVSREKKESFPLTVTSAQKNPTAFYLCASRNSSGNTYNEQFFGPGTRLTVL.